A single sample is the source of the 26 T cell receptor beta chains below, sequenced in a study of T cell responses to AZD1222 COVID-19 vaccine. Data came from immunoSEQ multiplex PCR; TCRdb stores just in-frame clones and leaves some out. The table has about 120,000 clones, 75% to 90% seen once; the top ten hold about 3%. The sample consisted of peripheral blood, taken on day 0 of AZD1222 vaccination. The receptors here all came from an adult in good health.

This clone was found a few times. This chain connects TRBV28 to TRBJ1-5; TRBD1 matches 8 bases. The CDR3 length is 16 residues. Germline trimming cut 5 bases from V and 3 bases from J; bases unmatched to any gene: 9. Looked up from germline, CDR1 is MDHEN and CDR2 is SYDVKM. CDR3 in DNA: TGTGCCAGCAGTCAACCTGGACAGGGTGACAATCAGCCCCAGCATTTT. Its protein product is CASSQPGQGDNQPQHF.

J is TRBJ2-5 and V is TRBV5-4; the D is unclear. The CDR3 sequence is 15 residues long. CDR1 is SGHNT, CDR2 YYREEE, per germline (reference sequence). Trimming stripped 0 bases from V and 2 bases from J, with 11 bases between. CDR3 bases: TGTGCCAGCAGCTTGGCCTCGGCTTCTCAAGAGACCCAGTACTTC. Encoded protein: CASSLASASQETQYF.

This clone was counted between two and nine times. This sequence joins TRBV5-1 and TRBJ2-7; 13 nucleotides match TRBD2. Germline loops: CDR1 SGHRS, CDR2 YFSETQ. J was trimmed by 3 bases and V by 2 bases; bases with no gene match: 5. The CDR3 extends over 16 amino acids. CDR3 protein: CASSLGGTSGVYEQYF. The CDR3 DNA reads TGCGCCAGCAGCTTAGGGGGGACTAGCGGGGTCTACGAGCAGTACTTC.

The rearrangement links TRBV27 to TRBJ1-5; a possible D gene is TRBD1 (6 bases). Trimming pared 2 bases from V and 6 bases from J, leaving 8 bases between. The germline V gene has CDR1 MNHEY and CDR2 SMNVEV (reference sequence). This CDR3 has 13 amino acids. The CDR3: CASSLGDTQPQHF. The CDR3 DNA reads as TGTGCCAGCAGTTTAGGGGACACTCAGCCCCAGCATTTT.

The chain employs TRBV27 and TRBJ2-1, with 7 bases aligning to TRBD2. The V and J ends lost 9 bases and 6 bases, in that order; junction bases with no gene match: 8. The CDR3 contains 13 residues. Germline assignment: CDR1 MNHEY and CDR2 SMNVEV (reference sequence). The CDR3 nucleotides are TGTGCCAGTGGTATAGCGGGCGGCAATGAGCAGTTCTTC. This sequence encodes CASGIAGGNEQFF.

The chain links TRBV7-3 to TRBJ1-2; TRBD1 aligns across 8 bases. With V trimmed by 5 bases and J by 8 bases, 10 bases remained unmatched. This CDR3 has 14 amino acids. Germline assignment: CDR1 SGHTA and CDR2 FQGTGA. The DNA of the CDR3 is TGTGCCAGCAGCCAGATACCAGGGGGCTCCGGCTACACCTTC. It yields the protein CASSQIPGGSGYTF.

The rearrangement links TRBV7-2 to TRBJ1-5; D gene unclear. Deletions cut 5 bases from V and 4 bases from J, with 9 bases between. The germline V gene has CDR1 SGHTA and CDR2 FQGNSA. The CDR3 runs 13 residues. The CDR3 reads CASSAFLNQPQHF. In nucleotides, the CDR3 is TGTGCCAGCAGCGCCTTCTTAAATCAGCCCCAGCATTTT.

The gene calls are TRBV27 and TRBJ1-1; the D is unclear. Germline-derived CDR1 and CDR2 are MNHEY and SMNVEV (reference sequence). The V end was cut by 5 bases, the J end by 4 bases, with 11 bases between. There are 13 residues in the CDR3. The CDR3 bases are TGTGCCAGCAGTCCGCCGGGTTTCACTGAAGCTTTCTTT. This encodes CASSPPGFTEAFF.

This chain connects TRBV5-1 to TRBJ1-1, with no clear D. The CDR3 runs 13 residues. V was trimmed by 3 bases and J by 7 bases, leaving 13 bases between them. The V gene's germline CDR1 is SGHRS and CDR2 YFSETQ. Written as DNA, the CDR3 is TGCGCCAGCAGCTCCGGGGTATCGGGTGAAGCTTTCTTT. Protein: CASSSGVSGEAFF.

The chain employs TRBV5-1 and TRBJ2-3; 7 bases map to TRBD1. Trimming took 9 bases from V and 1 from J; bases not matched to a gene: 8. Per germline, CDR1 SGHRS and CDR2 YFSETQ. The CDR3 is made up of 14 amino acids. The CDR3 nucleotides are TGCGCCACCAACACGGGACAGCGCACAGATACGCAGTATTTT. Its translation is CATNTGQRTDTQYF.

This clone appeared a single time. This chain connects TRBV7-6 to TRBJ1-4; 9 nucleotides agree with TRBD1. This CDR3 spans 17 amino acids. V was clipped by 1 base and J by 4 bases; unmatched bases: 7. CDR1 SGHVS and CDR2 FNYEAQ come from the germline V gene. The CDR3 spells CASSLEGWGQGNEKLFF. The CDR3 nucleotides are TGTGCCAGCAGCTTAGAGGGTTGGGGACAGGGTAATGAAAAACTGTTTTTT.

Concerning this clone itself: The same CDR3 can be traced to other DNA sequences in this sample. J is TRBJ2-2 and V is TRBV5-1; unclear D gene. V lost 0 bases and J 0 bases, leaving 6 bases between the germline ends. CDR3 size: 15 residues. CDR1 SGHRS and CDR2 YFSETQ come from the germline V gene. The CDR3: CASSLGAANTGELFF. DNA for the CDR3: TGCGCCAGCAGCTTGGGGGCGGCGAACACCGGGGAGCTGTTTTTT.

The chain uses TRBV24-1 and TRBJ2-3; D possibly corresponds to TRBD1 (6 bases). CDR3 size: 12 residues. Germline loops: CDR1 KGHDR, CDR2 SFDVKD. V gave up 9 bases and J gave up 2 bases, with 8 bases separating them. CDR3 region: CATAGDTDTQYF. The CDR3 DNA is TGTGCCACCGCAGGGGACACAGATACGCAGTATTTT.

This sequence joins TRBV24-1 and TRBJ2-5; TRBD1 agrees at 9 bases. V shed 4 bases and J 4 bases; nucleotides not matched to a gene: 6. This CDR3 comprises 15 residues. Germline CDR1 reads KGHDR; CDR2 reads SFDVKD. The CDR3 is CATSETQGAGETQYF. CDR3 nucleotide sequence: TGTGCCACCAGTGAAACACAGGGGGCGGGAGAGACCCAGTACTTC.

This rearrangement joins TRBV19 to TRBJ2-1, with D tentatively TRBD2 (6 bases). V was trimmed by 3 bases and J by 4 bases, leaving 19 bases between them. Germline V lookup: CDR1 LNHDA, CDR2 SQIVND (reference sequence). The length of the CDR3 is 17 residues. In DNA form, the CDR3 reads TGTGCCAGTAGTATTAGGGGATGGGGGGTCGGATACAATGAGCAGTTCTTC. Translating it yields CASSIRGWGVGYNEQFF.

This clone was seen just once. The chain couples TRBV18 to TRBJ2-3; no definite D call. The length of the CDR3 is 13 residues. Trimming took off 2 bases at V and 4 bases at J, with 7 bases between the two ends. CDR1 and CDR2 from the germline V gene are KGHSH and LQKENI. CDR3 coding DNA: TGTGCCAGCTCACCAGTTCAATCAGATACGCAGTATTTT. It translates to CASSPVQSDTQYF.

The J gene is TRBJ1-3, the V gene TRBV5-1; D might be TRBD1 (5 bases). V dropped 5 bases and J dropped 3 bases, with 15 bases sitting between them. CDR3 size: 15 residues. Germline CDR1 is SGHRS and CDR2 is YFSETQ. The CDR3 loop is CASREPRASGNTIYF. CDR3 sequence (DNA): TGCGCCAGCAGGGAGCCCAGGGCCAGTGGAAACACCATATATTTT.

The J gene is TRBJ1-2, the V gene TRBV27; TRBD1 matches at 7 bases. V was pared by 6 bases and J by 0 bases, with 13 bases of the junction left unmatched. This CDR3 comprises 17 residues. The germline V gene encodes CDR1 MNHEY and CDR2 SMNVEV (reference sequence). CDR3 residues: CASRPLSGGTANYGYTF. CDR3 bases: TGTGCCAGCAGGCCCCTTTCTGGCGGGACAGCTAACTATGGCTACACCTTC.

The chain couples TRBV20-1 to TRBJ1-6; no clear D. Germline-derived CDR1 and CDR2 are DFQATT and SNEGSKA (reference sequence). The CDR3 contains 14 residues. The V and J ends lost 3 bases and 7 bases respectively, with 13 bases between them. The CDR3 DNA reads TGCAGTGCTAGTGTCGGCAGGACGAATTCACCCCTCCACTTT. Its protein product is CSASVGRTNSPLHF.

V and J are TRBV18 and TRBJ2-2; D unresolved. Germline V gene lookup returns CDR1 KGHSH and CDR2 LQKENI. V was trimmed by 0 bases and J by 1 base, leaving 12 bases between them. CDR3 length: 17 amino acids. The CDR3 spells CASSPPGNLLNTGELFF. CDR3 DNA sequence: TGTGCCAGCTCACCACCGGGGAATCTTCTGAACACCGGGGAGCTGTTTTTT.

The rearrangement joins TRBV6-5 to TRBJ1-6; D is possibly TRBD1 (5 bases). The CDR3 is made up of 16 amino acids. V was shortened by 2 bases and J by 11 bases, with 19 bases between the two germline ends. The V gene's germline CDR1 is MNHEY and CDR2 SVGAGI. This chain's CDR3 is CASSYARDPHRAPLHF. The DNA of the CDR3 is TGTGCCAGCAGTTACGCCCGGGACCCTCACCGGGCACCCCTCCACTTT.

The genes are TRBV5-6 and TRBJ1-3, with D uncertain. The V gene's germline CDR1 is SGHDT and CDR2 YYEEEE. The CDR3 is made up of 15 amino acids. Deletions cut 3 bases from V and 0 bases from J, with 10 bases between. CDR3 DNA sequence: TGTGCCAGCAGCTACCGCAGGTCCTCTGGAAACACCATATATTTT. Amino acid sequence: CASSYRRSSGNTIYF. The variable domain in full, completed from reference TRBV5-6 and TRBJ1-3, reads DAGVTQSPTHLIKTRGQQVTLRCSPKSGHDTVSWYQQALGQGPQFIFQYYEEEERQRGNFPDRFSGHQFPNYSSELNVNALLLGDSALYLCASSYRRSSGNTIYFGEGSWLTVV.

V is TRBV5-1 and J is TRBJ2-2; maybe TRBD1 (6 bases). The V end was cut by 0 bases, the J end by 7 bases, with 13 bases between. This CDR3 is 15 amino acids long. Germline-derived CDR1 and CDR2 are SGHRS and YFSETQ. CDR3 DNA sequence: TGCGCCAGCAGCTTGGGAGGGACAAACGGCGGGGAGCTGTTTTTT. It codes for CASSLGGTNGGELFF. The variable domain in full, completed from reference TRBV5-1 and TRBJ2-2, reads KAGVTQTPRYLIKTRGQQVTLSCSPISGHRSVSWYQQTPGQGLQFLFEYFSETQRNKGNFPGRFSGRQFSNSRSEMNVSTLELGDSALYLCASSLGGTNGGELFFGEGSRLTVL.

This sequence joins TRBV27 and TRBJ1-4, with D unclear. There are 13 residues in the CDR3. The germline V gene has CDR1 MNHEY and CDR2 SMNVEV (reference sequence). V shed 5 bases and J shed 6 bases, with 10 bases lying between them. The DNA of the CDR3 is TGTGCCAGCAGTCTACTCCCTTATGAAAAACTGTTTTTT. It specifies CASSLLPYEKLFF. Filled out from reference TRBV27 and TRBJ1-4, the complete variable domain reads EAQVTQNPRYLITVTGKKLTVTCSQNMNHEYMSWYRQDPGLGLRQIYYSMNVEVTDKGDVPEGYKVSRKEKRNFPLILESPSPNQTSLYFCASSLLPYEKLFFGSGTQLSVL.

The CDR3 region is CASSLTEDYGYTF. The DNA of the CDR3 is TGTGCCAGCAGTTTGACGGAAGACTATGGCTACACCTTC. The chain has TRBV6-5 and TRBJ1-2; D is undetermined. With 4 bases removed from V and 3 bases from J, the gap between germline ends came to 9 bases. This CDR3 has 13 residues. Per germline, CDR1 MNHEY and CDR2 SVGAGI.

This clone appeared once. The chain uses TRBV2 and TRBJ1-2; maybe TRBD1 (5 bases). V gave up 7 bases and J gave up 2 bases, with 14 bases separating them. Germline V CDR1 and CDR2: SNHLY, FYNNEI. This CDR3 contains 14 residues. The CDR3 protein is CASKGRGQNYGYTF. The CDR3 DNA reads as TGTGCCAGCAAGGGGAGAGGGCAAAACTATGGCTACACCTTC.